The 20 T cell receptor beta chains reported below all come from one sample, sequenced in a study of read filtering for tumor transcriptome and immune sequencing. From approximately 430 ng of RNA, a library with molecular barcoded alpha/delta and beta/gamma adaptors was made. TCRdb reprocessed the reads via MiXCR and lists one record per CDR3 protein. The table shows 75,000 to 95,000 distinct CDR3 sequences, with 10% to 15% occurring only once. Material: a population of CD138-negative cells sorted from bone marrow. The origin of the receptors is a donor aged 40 or older with multiple myeloma.

This clonotype was counted ten times or more. The genes are TRBV7-3 and TRBJ1-1; 8 positions agree with TRBD1. The CDR3 is made up of 15 amino acids. Germline V lookup: CDR1 SGHTA, CDR2 FQGTGA. Unmatched junction bases numbered 8, after V lost 5 bases and J lost 3 bases. In DNA form, the CDR3 reads TGTGCCAGCAGCCCGGACAGGGCTTACGACACTGAAGCTTTCTTT. Translating gives CASSPDRAYDTEAFF.

This clonotype was detected many times. The V gene is TRBV5-1, the J gene TRBJ1-1; 7 positions agree with TRBD1. J was trimmed by 1 base and V by 0 bases; bases with no gene match: 6. The CDR3 runs to 16 residues. CDR1 SGHRS and CDR2 YFSETQ come from the germline V gene. The CDR3 here is CASSLEAGGTNTEAFF. DNA for the CDR3: TGCGCCAGCAGCTTGGAGGCAGGGGGAACGAACACTGAAGCTTTCTTT.

In its sample, this clonotype was seen many times. The chain combines TRBV6-5 with TRBJ2-1; D not certain. This CDR3 region has 14 residues. Germline values: CDR1 MNHEY, CDR2 SVGAGI. V lost 6 bases, J lost 12 bases, and 21 bases lay in between. The CDR3 loop reads CASSPPGPNRGQFF. The CDR3 bases are TGTGCCAGCAGCCCCCCAGGACCTAACCGAGGGCAGTTCTTC.

This clonotype was found a few times. V is TRBV3-1 and J is TRBJ2-1, with a tentative D call TRBD2 (6 bases). Germline V CDR1 and CDR2: LGHDT, YNNKEL (reference sequence). CDR3 size: 14 residues. Between the trimmed V and J ends, which lost 3 bases and 6 bases, there was a span of 12 bases. The CDR3 spells CASSHPGLGNEQFF. CDR3 bases: TGTGCCAGCAGCCACCCGGGACTCGGCAATGAGCAGTTCTTC.

The table lists this clonotype with many counts. This chain connects TRBV5-1 to TRBJ2-6; possibly TRBD1 for D (5 bases). The CDR3 is made up of 15 amino acids. Looked up from germline, CDR1 is SGHRS and CDR2 is YFSETQ. V lost 5 bases and J lost 0, with 9 bases in between. The CDR3 region has the DNA TGCGCCAGCAGATTCGACAGCTCTGGGGCCAACGTCCTGACTTTC. The encoded protein is CASRFDSSGANVLTF.

The table lists this clonotype with many counts. The chain is built from TRBV6-2 or TRBV6-3 and TRBJ2-3; TRBD2 aligns across 7 bases. V shed 5 bases and J 5 bases; nucleotides not matched to a gene: 7. The CDR3 spans 14 residues. Germline CDR1 and CDR2: MNHEY and SVGEGT. This CDR3 is CASSIWTSEDTQYF. The CDR3 DNA reads TGTGCCAGCAGTATCTGGACTAGTGAAGATACGCAGTATTTT.

This clonotype has ten or more counts. The chain joins TRBV6-2 or TRBV6-3 to TRBJ2-1; D unclear. The CDR3 is made up of 17 amino acids. Germline assignment: CDR1 MNHEY and CDR2 SVGEGT. Trimming pared 0 bases from V and 0 bases from J, leaving 12 bases between. CDR3 DNA: TGTGCCAGCAGTTACTCGAGTAGCCGGAGCTCCTACAATGAGCAGTTCTTC. It is translated as CASSYSSSRSSYNEQFF.

Worth noting for this clonotype: At one end the junction does not follow the germline gene, possibly because of a read error. V and J are TRBV18 and TRBJ2-3; possible D gene TRBD1, 5 bases. Germline V CDR1 and CDR2: KGHSH, LQKENI. The CDR3 sequence is 14 residues long. The CDR3 bases are TGTGCCAGCTTACCTATAACAGGCACTGATACGCAGTATTTT. This gives the protein CASLPITGTDTQYF.

To note about this clonotype: A much larger clone lies one base from this, so it may be a read error. The chain has TRBV4-1 and TRBJ2-5; 9 bases fit TRBD2. This CDR3 is built from 15 residues. V was clipped by 0 bases and J by 9 bases; unmatched bases: 8. Germline CDR1 is MGHRA and CDR2 is YSYEKL. For the CDR3, the DNA is TGCGCCAGCAGCCAAGATCGGGCTAGCGGGATGGCCCAGTACTTC. Residues: CASSQDRASGMAQYF.

This clonotype was detected ten times or more. The chain links TRBV15 to TRBJ1-1; 8 bases are a match to TRBD1. Looked up from germline, CDR1 is LNHNV and CDR2 is YYDKDF (reference sequence). The CDR3 is 13 residues long. V gave up 6 bases and J gave up 8 bases; unmatched junction bases: 8. Here the CDR3 DNA reads TGTGCCACCAGTCTTACACAGGGGGAGGAAGCTTTCTTT. It encodes CATSLTQGEEAFF.

There are many counts of this clonotype. The chain recombines TRBV6-2 or TRBV6-3 with TRBJ2-2, with 8 bases lining up with TRBD2. The CDR3 contains 18 residues. Trimming at V came to 6 bases and at J to 2 bases, leaving 14 bases not matched to a gene. The germline gives CDR1 MNHEY, CDR2 SVGEGT. The CDR3 loop is CASSLNLQRETNTGELFF. The DNA of the CDR3 is TGTGCCAGCAGCCTTAACCTACAGCGGGAGACCAACACCGGGGAGCTGTTTTTT.

This clonotype was counted at least ten times. V is TRBV6-6 and J is TRBJ2-2; the D gene could be TRBD1 or TRBD2 (5 bases each). In germline, CDR1 is MNHNY, CDR2 SVGAGI (reference sequence). The CDR3 has 15 residues. The V and J ends lost 4 bases and 2 bases respectively, with 11 bases between them. CDR3 sequence (DNA): TGTGCCAGCAGTTCGGTCGGGGCAAACACCGGGGAGCTGTTTTTT. Protein sequence: CASSSVGANTGELFF.

This clonotype occurred many times. V usage is TRBV12-3 or TRBV12-4 and J usage is TRBJ1-4; TRBD1 aligns across 11 bases. The CDR3 is made up of 15 amino acids. J lost 5 bases, V lost 5 bases, and 4 bases had no gene match. The CDR3, as DNA: TGTGCCAGCAGTCCACGGGACAGGGGGAATGAAAAACTGTTTTTT. Protein: CASSPRDRGNEKLFF.

The table lists this clonotype with many counts. As DNA, the CDR3 is TGCGCCAGCAGCCAAGATATCGTAGGACAGGGGGCGAATAGCAATCAGCCCCAGCATTTT. Residues: CASSQDIVGQGANSNQPQHF. The rearrangement links TRBV4-1 to TRBJ1-5; 11 bases line up with TRBD1. V was clipped by 0 bases and J by 0 bases; unmatched bases: 10. CDR1 and CDR2 from the germline V gene are MGHRA and YSYEKL. The CDR3 totals 20 residues.

This clonotype occurred many times. The germline gene is not matched at one end of the junction; a read error may be the cause. The chain uses TRBV5-1 and TRBJ2-7; 10 nucleotides agree with TRBD2. This CDR3 is built from 16 residues. Germline V gene data show CDR1 as SGHRS and CDR2 as YFSETQ. The CDR3 DNA is TGCGCCAGCAACTTGGGGGGGCTAGCGGGAGTCGACGAGCAGTACTTC. It specifies CASNLGGLAGVDEQYF. Variable domain in full (rest from reference TRBV5-1 and TRBJ2-7): KAGVTQTPRYLIKTRGQQVTLSCSPISGHRSVSWYQQTPGQGLQFLFEYFSETQRNKGNFPGRFSGRQFSNSRSEMNVSTLELGDSALYLCASNLGGLAGVDEQYFGPGTRLTVT.

The sample holds a few counts of this clonotype. At one end, the junction sequence differs from germline, possibly due to a read error. The chain's CDR3 is CASSFGRNYEQHF. As DNA, the CDR3 is TGCGCCAGCAGCTTTGGCAGAAACTACGAGCAGCACTTC. J is TRBJ2-7 and V is TRBV5-1; no reliable D call. This CDR3 spans 13 amino acids. CDR1 and CDR2 (germline): SGHRS, YFSETQ.

In this sample, this clonotype turned up a few times. The chain carries TRBV20-1 and TRBJ1-2; 8 nucleotides agree with TRBD1. Germline CDR1 is DFQATT and CDR2 is SNEGSKA (reference sequence). Trimming took 4 bases from V and 4 from J; bases not matched to a gene: 11. This CDR3 comprises 15 residues. Here the CDR3 reads CSAKLSGGLIYGYTF. The CDR3 DNA reads TGCAGTGCTAAACTGTCAGGGGGCTTGATCTATGGCTACACCTTC.

As regards this clonotype: This could be a read error, since a much larger clone is one nucleotide away. The chain combines TRBV11-2 with TRBJ1-2; D call uncertain. V was trimmed by 4 bases and J by 8 bases, leaving 14 bases between them. The CDR3 is 13 residues long. CDR1 SGHAT and CDR2 FQNNGV come from the germline V gene. Here the CDR3 DNA reads TGTGCCAGCAGCTCTCAGACTGCTGAGGGCTACACCTTC. Its translation is CASSSQTAEGYTF.

This clonotype was counted many times. The V gene is TRBV29-1, the J gene TRBJ2-3, with D possibly being TRBD2 (5 bases). V was shortened by 4 bases and J by 2 bases, with 10 bases between the two germline ends. CDR1 SQVTM and CDR2 ANQGSEA come from the germline V gene. The CDR3 is 13 residues long. In DNA, the CDR3 is TGCAGCGTTGGTCGGGAACCCACAGATACGCAGTATTTT. It translates to CSVGREPTDTQYF.

In its sample, this clonotype was seen a few times. A read error is the likely source, as a far larger clone sits one nucleotide away. This chain links TRBV10-3 with TRBJ2-7; D unresolved. The length of the CDR3 is 15 residues. The V and J ends lost 0 bases and 7 bases respectively, with 16 bases between them. The germline CDR1 and CDR2 sequences are ENHRY and SYGVKD. CDR3 protein: CAISESVGQYNEQYF. The CDR3 DNA follows: TGTGCCATCAGTGAGTCTGTCGGGCAGTACAATGAGCAGTACTTC.